The sequence of this TCR beta chain was determined in a study of early T cells in non-severe SARS-CoV-2 infection. TCRdb independently ran MiXCR on the 5' RACE reads; one entry per CDR3 protein. The table shows around 64,000 distinct CDR3 sequences, with 10% to 15% occurring only once. The CDR3 is 16 amino acids. CDR1 is SGHRS and CDR2 is YFSETQ in the germline V gene. Trimming removed 1 base from V and 5 bases from J, with 16 bases in between. Sequenced material: whole blood, taken at baseline. The TCR originated in an adult who was a healthcare worker with PCR-confirmed SARS-CoV-2 infection or an uninfected control (not recorded which). The chain links TRBV5-1 to TRBJ2-1, with D possibly called TRBD1 or TRBD2 (5 bases each). CDR3 bases: TGCGCCAGCAGCTTGTCGGGACCAAAGACCAACAATGAGCAGTTCTTC. The encoded protein is CASSLSGPKTNNEQFF.